This entry is about one TCR beta chain. CDR3 size: 15 residues. The germline CDR1 and CDR2 sequences are SGHRS and YFSETQ. The V end lost 0 bases, the J end lost 0 bases, and 8 bases lay between the germline ends. The sample belongs to a study of blood T cell repertoires in COVID-19. Study-wide context: Specimens from acute and convalescent COVID-19 originated in the United States, Italy and Spain. PBMCs, B-cell-depleted T cells, or T cells were the source of the cDNA or gDNA that made up the material.

Here immunoSEQ multiplex PCR was the method, and the copy in TCRdb shows in-frame clones only, minus some. The repertoire holds more than 95,000 clones, with about 80% as singletons. Sequenced: peripheral blood. The rearrangement links TRBV5-1 to TRBJ2-3, with a tentative D call TRBD2 (5 bases). The sequence was obtained from a man in his sixties with acute or convalescent COVID-19. CDR3 loop: CASSLGLPSTDTQYF. In DNA form, the CDR3 reads TGCGCCAGCAGCTTGGGACTACCGAGCACAGATACGCAGTATTTT.